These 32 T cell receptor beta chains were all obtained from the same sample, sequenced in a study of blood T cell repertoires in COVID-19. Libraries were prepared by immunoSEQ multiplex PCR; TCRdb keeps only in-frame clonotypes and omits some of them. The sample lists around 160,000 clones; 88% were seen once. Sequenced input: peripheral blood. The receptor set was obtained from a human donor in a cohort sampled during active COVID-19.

The DNA for the CDR3 is TGTGCCAGTAGTCCTTACCGGGACAGCTCAACTAATGAAAAACTGTTTTTT. Translating it yields CASSPYRDSSTNEKLFF. The chain combines TRBV19 with TRBJ1-4; 7 positions agree with TRBD1. The germline V gene has CDR1 LNHDA and CDR2 SQIVND (reference sequence). CDR3 size: 17 residues. J lost 0 bases, V lost 5 bases, and 9 bases had no gene match. The full variable domain, with the rest looked up from reference TRBV19 and TRBJ1-4, is DGGITQSPKYLFRKEGQNVTLSCEQNLNHDAMYWYRQDPGQGLRLIYYSQIVNDFQKGDIAEGYSVSREKKESFPLTVTSAQKNPTAFYLCASSPYRDSSTNEKLFFGSGTQLSVL.

This CDR3 reads CASSAGTGFEKLFF. The CDR3, as DNA: TGCGCCAGCAGCGCCGGGACAGGGTTTGAAAAACTGTTTTTT. The V and J genes are TRBV4-1 and TRBJ1-4, with 9 bases matching TRBD1. The CDR3 loop spans 14 amino acids. Germline V gene sequence: CDR1 MGHRA, CDR2 YSYEKL. Germline trimming cut 5 bases from V and 7 bases from J; bases unmatched to any gene: 5.

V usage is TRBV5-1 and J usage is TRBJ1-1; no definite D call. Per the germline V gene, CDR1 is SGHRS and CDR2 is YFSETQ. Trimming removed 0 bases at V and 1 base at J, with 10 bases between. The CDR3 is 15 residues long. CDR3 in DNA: TGCGCCAGCAGCTTGGACGAGAGCCGGAACACTGAAGCTTTCTTT. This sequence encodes CASSLDESRNTEAFF.

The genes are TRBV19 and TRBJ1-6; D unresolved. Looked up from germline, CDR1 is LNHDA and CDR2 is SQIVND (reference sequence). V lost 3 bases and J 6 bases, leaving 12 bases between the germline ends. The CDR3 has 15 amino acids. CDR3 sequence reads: CASSMRAPPNSPLHF. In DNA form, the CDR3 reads TGTGCCAGTAGTATGAGGGCGCCCCCTAATTCACCCCTCCACTTT. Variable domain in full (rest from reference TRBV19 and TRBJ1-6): DGGITQSPKYLFRKEGQNVTLSCEQNLNHDAMYWYRQDPGQGLRLIYYSQIVNDFQKGDIAEGYSVSREKKESFPLTVTSAQKNPTAFYLCASSMRAPPNSPLHFGNGTRLTVT.

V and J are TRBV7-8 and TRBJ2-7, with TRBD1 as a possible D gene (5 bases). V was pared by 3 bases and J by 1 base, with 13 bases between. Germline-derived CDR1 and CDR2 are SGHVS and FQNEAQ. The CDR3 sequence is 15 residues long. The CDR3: CASSFKGAGSYEQYF. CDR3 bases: TGTGCCAGCAGCTTCAAAGGGGCAGGTTCCTACGAGCAGTACTTC.

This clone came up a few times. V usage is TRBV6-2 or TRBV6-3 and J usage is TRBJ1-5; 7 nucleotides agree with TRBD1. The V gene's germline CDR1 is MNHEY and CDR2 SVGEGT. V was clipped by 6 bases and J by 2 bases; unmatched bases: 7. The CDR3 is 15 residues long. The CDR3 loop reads CASRPTGQGNQPQHF. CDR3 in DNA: TGTGCCAGCAGACCTACTGGACAGGGCAATCAGCCCCAGCATTTT.

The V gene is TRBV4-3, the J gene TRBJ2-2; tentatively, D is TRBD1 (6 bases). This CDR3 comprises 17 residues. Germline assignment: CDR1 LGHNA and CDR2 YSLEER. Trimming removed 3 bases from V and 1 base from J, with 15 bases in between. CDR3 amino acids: CASSHPQGLLNTGELFF. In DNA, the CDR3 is TGCGCCAGCAGCCATCCTCAGGGGCTGCTGAACACCGGGGAGCTGTTTTTT.

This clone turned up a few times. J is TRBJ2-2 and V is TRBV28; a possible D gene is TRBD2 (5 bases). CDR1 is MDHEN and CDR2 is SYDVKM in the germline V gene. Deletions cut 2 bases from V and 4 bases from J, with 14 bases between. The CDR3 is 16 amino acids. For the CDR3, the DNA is TGTGCCAGCAGTTTAATTCCGACTACTTTCACCGGGGAGCTGTTTTTT. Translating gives CASSLIPTTFTGELFF.

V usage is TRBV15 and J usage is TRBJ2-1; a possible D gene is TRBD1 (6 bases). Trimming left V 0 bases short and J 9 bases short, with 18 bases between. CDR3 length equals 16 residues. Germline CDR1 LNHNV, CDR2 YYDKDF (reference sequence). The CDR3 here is CATSRDRSVRGGEQFF. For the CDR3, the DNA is TGTGCCACCAGCAGAGATCGTTCAGTCAGGGGCGGTGAGCAGTTCTTC.

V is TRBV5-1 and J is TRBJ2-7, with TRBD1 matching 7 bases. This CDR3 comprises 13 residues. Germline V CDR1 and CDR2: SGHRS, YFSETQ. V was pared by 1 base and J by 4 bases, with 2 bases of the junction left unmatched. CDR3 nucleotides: TGCGCCAGCAGCTTGCAGGGGGAGTACGAGCAGTACTTC. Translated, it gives CASSLQGEYEQYF.

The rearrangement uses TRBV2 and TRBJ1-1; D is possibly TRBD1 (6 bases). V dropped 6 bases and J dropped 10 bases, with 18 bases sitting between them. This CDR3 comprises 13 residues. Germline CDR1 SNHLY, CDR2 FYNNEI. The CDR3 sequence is CASRLGRGGGAFF. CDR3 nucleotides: TGTGCCAGCAGATTGGGCAGGGGCGGTGGAGCTTTCTTT.

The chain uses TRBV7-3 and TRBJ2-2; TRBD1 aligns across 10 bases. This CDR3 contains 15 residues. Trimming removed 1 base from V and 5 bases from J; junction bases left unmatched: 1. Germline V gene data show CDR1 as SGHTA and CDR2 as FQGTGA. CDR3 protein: CASSLRTGGTGELFF. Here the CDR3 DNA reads TGTGCCAGCAGCTTAAGGACAGGGGGTACCGGGGAGCTGTTTTTT.

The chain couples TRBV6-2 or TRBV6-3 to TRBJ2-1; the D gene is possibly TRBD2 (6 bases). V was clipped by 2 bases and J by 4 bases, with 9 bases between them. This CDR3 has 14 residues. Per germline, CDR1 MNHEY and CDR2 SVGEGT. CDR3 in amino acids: CASSYGGNYNEQFF. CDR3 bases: TGTGCCAGCAGTTACGGCGGGAATTACAATGAGCAGTTCTTC.

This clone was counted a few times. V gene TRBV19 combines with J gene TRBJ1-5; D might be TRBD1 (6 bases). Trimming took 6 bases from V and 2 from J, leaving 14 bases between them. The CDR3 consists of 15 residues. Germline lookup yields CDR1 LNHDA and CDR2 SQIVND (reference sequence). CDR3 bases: TGTGCCAGTAGCACAGGGAGGGATGGCAATCAGCCCCAGCATTTT. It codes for CASSTGRDGNQPQHF.

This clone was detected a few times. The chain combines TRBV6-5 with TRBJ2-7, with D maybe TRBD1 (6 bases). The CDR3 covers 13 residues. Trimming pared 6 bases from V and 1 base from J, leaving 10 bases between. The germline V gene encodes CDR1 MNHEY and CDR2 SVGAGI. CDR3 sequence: CASRGTSSYEQYF. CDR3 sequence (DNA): TGTGCCAGCAGGGGGACAAGTTCCTACGAGCAGTACTTC.

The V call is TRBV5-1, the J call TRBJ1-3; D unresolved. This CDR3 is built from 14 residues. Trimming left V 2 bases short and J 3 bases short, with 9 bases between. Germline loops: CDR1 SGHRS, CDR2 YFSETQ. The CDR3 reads CASSLAGIGNTIYF. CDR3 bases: TGCGCCAGCAGCTTAGCGGGAATTGGAAACACCATATATTTT.

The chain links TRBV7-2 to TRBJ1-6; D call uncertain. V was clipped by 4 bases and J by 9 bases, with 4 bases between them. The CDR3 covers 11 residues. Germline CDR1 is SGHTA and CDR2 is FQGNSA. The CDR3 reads CASSSGSPLHF. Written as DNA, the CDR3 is TGTGCCAGCAGCTCGGGTTCACCCCTCCACTTT.

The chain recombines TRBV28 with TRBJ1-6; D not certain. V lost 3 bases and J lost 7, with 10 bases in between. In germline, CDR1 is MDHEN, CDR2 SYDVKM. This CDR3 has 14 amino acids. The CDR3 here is CASSFPGPNSPLHF. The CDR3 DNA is TGTGCCAGCAGTTTCCCAGGCCCAAATTCACCCCTCCACTTT.

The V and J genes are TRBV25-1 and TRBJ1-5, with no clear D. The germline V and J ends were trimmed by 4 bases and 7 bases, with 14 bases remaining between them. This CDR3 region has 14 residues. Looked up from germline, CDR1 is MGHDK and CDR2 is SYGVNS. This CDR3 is CASSVAGRAQPQHF. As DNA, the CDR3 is TGTGCCAGCAGTGTGGCGGGTCGGGCCCAGCCCCAGCATTTT.

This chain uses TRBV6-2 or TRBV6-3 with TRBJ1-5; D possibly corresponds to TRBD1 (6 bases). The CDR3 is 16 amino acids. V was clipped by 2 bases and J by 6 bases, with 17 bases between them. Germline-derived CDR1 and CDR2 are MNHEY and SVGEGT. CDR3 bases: TGTGCCAGCAGTTACGGGAAAACAGGGTACGGTCAGCCCCAGCATTTT. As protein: CASSYGKTGYGQPQHF.

Here the CDR3 DNA reads TGTGCCAGCAGCTTCAACAGTTTAAGTGGCTACACCTTC. Translating gives CASSFNSLSGYTF. The chain links TRBV7-2 to TRBJ1-2, with D unclear. Germline values: CDR1 SGHTA, CDR2 FQGNSA. There are 13 residues in the CDR3. The ends were cut back, 3 bases at V and 7 bases at J, with 12 bases in the middle. Filled out from reference TRBV7-2 and TRBJ1-2, the complete variable domain reads GAGVSQSPSNKVTEKGKDVELRCDPISGHTALYWYRQSLGQGLEFLIYFQGNSAPDKSGLPSDRFSAERTGGSVSTLTIQRTQQEDSAVYLCASSFNSLSGYTFGSGTRLTVV.

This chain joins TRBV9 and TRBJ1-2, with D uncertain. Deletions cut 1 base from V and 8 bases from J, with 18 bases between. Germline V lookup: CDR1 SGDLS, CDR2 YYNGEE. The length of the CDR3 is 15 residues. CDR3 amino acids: CASSVSPGSKRGYTF. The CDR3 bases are TGTGCCAGCAGCGTATCCCCGGGGAGTAAGCGAGGCTACACCTTC.

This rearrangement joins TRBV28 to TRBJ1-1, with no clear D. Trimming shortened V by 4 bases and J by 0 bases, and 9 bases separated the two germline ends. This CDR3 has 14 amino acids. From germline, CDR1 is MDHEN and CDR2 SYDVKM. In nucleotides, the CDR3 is TGTGCCAGCAGTTCAGCAGCGGTGAACACTGAAGCTTTCTTT. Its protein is CASSSAAVNTEAFF.

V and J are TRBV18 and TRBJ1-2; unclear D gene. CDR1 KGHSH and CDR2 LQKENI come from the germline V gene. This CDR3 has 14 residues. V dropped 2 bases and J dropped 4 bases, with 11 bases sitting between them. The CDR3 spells CASSPGEIGYGYTF. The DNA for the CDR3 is TGTGCCAGCTCACCAGGGGAGATTGGCTATGGCTACACCTTC. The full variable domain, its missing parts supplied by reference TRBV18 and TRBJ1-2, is NAGVMQNPRHLVRRRGQEARLRCSPMKGHSHVYWYRQLPEEGLKFMVYLQKENIIDESGMPKERFSAEFPKEGPSILRIQQVVRGDSAAYFCASSPGEIGYGYTFGSGTRLTVV.

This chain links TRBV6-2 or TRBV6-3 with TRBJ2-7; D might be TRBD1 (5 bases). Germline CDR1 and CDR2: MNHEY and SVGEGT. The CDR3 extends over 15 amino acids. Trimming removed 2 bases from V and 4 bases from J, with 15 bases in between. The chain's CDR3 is CASSYPLTTGYEQYF. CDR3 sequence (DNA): TGTGCCAGCAGTTACCCCCTCACCACAGGATACGAGCAGTACTTC.

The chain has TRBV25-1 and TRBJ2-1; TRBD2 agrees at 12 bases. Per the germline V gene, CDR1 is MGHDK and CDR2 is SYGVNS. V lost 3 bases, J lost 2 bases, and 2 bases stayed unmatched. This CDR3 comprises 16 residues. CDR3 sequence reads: CASSDTSGRTYNEQFF. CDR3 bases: TGTGCCAGCAGTGACACTAGCGGGAGGACCTACAATGAGCAGTTCTTC.

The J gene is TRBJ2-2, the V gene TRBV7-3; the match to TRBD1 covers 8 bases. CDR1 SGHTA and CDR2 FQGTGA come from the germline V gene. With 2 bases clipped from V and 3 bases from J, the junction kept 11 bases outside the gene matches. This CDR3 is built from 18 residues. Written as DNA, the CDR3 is TGTGCCAGCAGCTTAGTCGCAGGGGGCTGGTCGGACACCGGGGAGCTGTTTTTT. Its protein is CASSLVAGGWSDTGELFF.

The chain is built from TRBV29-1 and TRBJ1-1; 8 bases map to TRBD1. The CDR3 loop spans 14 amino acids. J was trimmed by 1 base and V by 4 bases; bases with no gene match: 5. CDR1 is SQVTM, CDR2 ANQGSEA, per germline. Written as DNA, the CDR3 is TGCAGCGTTGCCAGGGGGCGGGGGAACACTGAAGCTTTCTTT. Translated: CSVARGRGNTEAFF.

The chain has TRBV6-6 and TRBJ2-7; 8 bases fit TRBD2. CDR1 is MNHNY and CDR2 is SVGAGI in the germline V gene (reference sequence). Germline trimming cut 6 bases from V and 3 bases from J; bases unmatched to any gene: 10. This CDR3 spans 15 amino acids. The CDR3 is CASSQFSGGNYEQYF. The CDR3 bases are TGTGCCAGCAGCCAGTTTTCGGGAGGGAACTACGAGCAGTACTTC.

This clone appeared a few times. For the CDR3, the DNA is TGTGCCAGCAGCTCTAGAATTCAGAGGCAAGGCTACACCTTC. Translation: CASSSRIQRQGYTF. This chain connects TRBV7-8 to TRBJ1-2; D remains unclear. Trimming removed 4 bases from V and 8 bases from J, with 17 bases in between. The CDR3 covers 14 residues. Germline V gene lookup returns CDR1 SGHVS and CDR2 FQNEAQ. The entire variable domain, with the rest obtained from reference TRBV7-8 and TRBJ1-2, is as follows: GAGVSQSPRYKVAKRGQDVALRCDPISGHVSLFWYQQALGQGPEFLTYFQNEAQLDKSGLPSDRFFAERPEGSVSTLKIQRTQQEDSAVYLCASSSRIQRQGYTFGSGTRLTVV.

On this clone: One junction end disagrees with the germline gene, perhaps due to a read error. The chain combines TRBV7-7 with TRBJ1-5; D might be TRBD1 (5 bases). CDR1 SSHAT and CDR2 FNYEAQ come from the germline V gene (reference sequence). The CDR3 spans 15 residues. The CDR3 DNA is TGTGCTAGCAGCTTAGGCCGGGGGACCTATCAGCCCCAGCATTTT. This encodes CASSLGRGTYQPQHF.

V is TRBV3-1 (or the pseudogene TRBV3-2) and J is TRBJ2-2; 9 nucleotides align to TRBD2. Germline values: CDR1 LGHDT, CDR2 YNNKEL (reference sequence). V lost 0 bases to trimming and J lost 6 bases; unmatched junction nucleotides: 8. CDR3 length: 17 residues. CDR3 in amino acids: CASSQDLIAGGPGELFF. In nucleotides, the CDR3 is TGTGCCAGCAGCCAAGATCTAATCGCGGGAGGGCCCGGGGAGCTGTTTTTT.